The 32 T cell receptor beta chains in this list originate from one sample, sequenced in a study of Ad26.COV2.S vaccination and SARS-CoV-2 variants (dated by TCRdb to about 2021). Taken with the paper, the label for treatment or condition translates to: roughly 20 received Ad26.COV2.S at low or high dose, single or two shots; about five received placebo; per-sample allocation not given. For vaccine and placebo recipients, repertoires were sequenced using samples collected on day 63 after the first injection. The library was built by means of the immunoSEQ multiplex PCR assay. The immuneACCESS repertoire file appears here via TCRdb, limited to in-frame rearrangements. These files lack a portion of the clones; in checked studies, under half of the deficit traces to unresolved V genes, and the cause of the others is not known. The sample table records hundreds of thousands of clones; around 90% of these occur just once. The ten largest clonotypes hold nearly 1.5% of the sample.

This sample comprised peripheral blood, obtained in a trial of Ad26.COV2.S vaccine versus placebo. Receptors originate from a person aged 18-60 years who received the Ad26.COV2.S COVID-19 vaccine or a placebo.

V gene TRBV6-5 combines with J gene TRBJ2-1; 8 nucleotides match TRBD2. CDR3 length equals 16 residues. J was trimmed by 4 bases and V by 0 bases; bases with no gene match: 5. Per the germline V gene, CDR1 is MNHEY and CDR2 is SVGAGI. In DNA, the CDR3 is TGTGCCAGCAGTTACTCGAAACTAGCGGTATACAATGAGCAGTTCTTC. Residues: CASSYSKLAVYNEQFF.

The chain recombines TRBV5-3 with TRBJ2-2; TRBD1 is a possible D gene (6 bases). TRBV5-3 is an ORF for which the function is uncertain. This CDR3 is 15 amino acids long. The ends were cut back, 4 bases at V and 4 bases at J, with 14 bases in the middle. In DNA, the CDR3 is TGTGCCAGAAGCCTTAACAGGGAAGGCACCGGGGAGCTGTTTTTT. Its translation is CARSLNREGTGELFF.

This clone was seen just once. The V call is TRBV6-2 or TRBV6-3, the J call TRBJ2-1; D is perhaps TRBD2 (6 bases). This CDR3 spans 15 amino acids. Germline loops: CDR1 MNHEY, CDR2 SVGEGT. V lost 4 bases, J lost 4 bases, and 14 bases lay in between. The CDR3: CASSFRGTQYNEQFF. CDR3 coding DNA: TGTGCCAGCAGTTTTCGGGGGACCCAATACAATGAGCAGTTCTTC.

This rearrangement joins TRBV19 to TRBJ2-2; unclear D gene. In germline, CDR1 is LNHDA, CDR2 SQIVND (reference sequence). V shed 8 bases and J shed 0 bases, with 7 bases lying between them. This CDR3 has 13 amino acids. The CDR3 DNA is TGTGCCAGTCGACACCCGAACACCGGGGAGCTGTTTTTT. It is translated as CASRHPNTGELFF.

The chain carries TRBV4-3 and TRBJ2-6, with D unresolved. The V end was cut by 1 base, the J end by 1 base, with 14 bases between. The CDR3 has 18 amino acids. Germline values: CDR1 LGHNA, CDR2 YSLEER. The CDR3 DNA follows: TGCGCCAGCAGCCAAGGAAATTTAGGCGGATCTGGGGCCAACGTCCTGACTTTC. Protein: CASSQGNLGGSGANVLTF.

The J gene is TRBJ2-5, the V gene TRBV7-2; D is uncertain. Germline CDR1 is SGHTA and CDR2 is FQGNSA. The CDR3 totals 13 residues. V lost 4 bases and J lost 1, with 7 bases in between. The CDR3 region is CASSSRSQETQYF. The DNA for the CDR3 is TGTGCCAGCAGCTCGCGTTCCCAAGAGACCCAGTACTTC.

The CDR3 DNA reads TGTGCCAGCAGCCTCGGACAGGGTGTTTACACTGAAGCTTTCTTT. This translates into CASSLGQGVYTEAFF. The chain recombines TRBV7-3 with TRBJ1-1, with TRBD1 identical over 8 bases. The CDR3 consists of 15 residues. V lost 5 bases to trimming and J lost 3 bases; unmatched junction nucleotides: 8. Germline V gives CDR1 SGHTA, CDR2 FQGTGA.

The J gene is TRBJ1-1, the V gene TRBV15; no definite D call. The CDR3 sequence is 14 residues long. CDR1 is LNHNV and CDR2 is YYDKDF in the germline V gene (reference sequence). The V end was cut by 8 bases, the J end by 1 base, with 14 bases between. The CDR3 nucleotides read TGTGCCACCCGGAGGTCAGTACGGAACACTGAAGCTTTCTTT. It codes for CATRRSVRNTEAFF. Drawing the rest from reference TRBV15 and TRBJ1-1, the complete variable domain is DAMVIQNPRYQVTQFGKPVTLSCSQTLNHNVMYWYQQKSSQAPKLLFHYYDKDFNNEADTPDNFQSRRPNTSFCFLDIRSPGLGDTAMYLCATRRSVRNTEAFFGQGTRLTVV.

The DNA for the CDR3 is TGTGCCAGCAGTCGGGGGGTGCTGGGCACTGAAGCTTTCTTT. Protein: CASSRGVLGTEAFF. This chain uses TRBV27 with TRBJ1-1; a possible D gene is TRBD1 (5 bases). Trimming took 5 bases from V and 4 from J, leaving 14 bases between them. CDR3 size: 14 residues. Germline V lookup: CDR1 MNHEY, CDR2 SMNVEV (reference sequence).

The chain uses TRBV7-2 and TRBJ1-5; D is unclear. Germline lookup yields CDR1 SGHTA and CDR2 FQGNSA. Trimming removed 5 bases from V and 5 bases from J, with 10 bases in between. This CDR3 has 13 amino acids. CDR3 DNA: TGTGCCAGCAGCCCCCACAGCGATCAGCCCCAGCATTTT. Encoded protein: CASSPHSDQPQHF.

The chain links TRBV5-8 to TRBJ2-1; D not certain. Trimming took off 5 bases at V and 0 bases at J, with 12 bases between the two ends. CDR1 is SGHTS and CDR2 is YDEGEE in the germline V gene. This CDR3 has 15 amino acids. The CDR3 sequence: CASSLHGYSYNEQFF. CDR3 nucleotide sequence: TGTGCCAGCAGTCTGCACGGGTACTCCTACAATGAGCAGTTCTTC.

V and J are TRBV18 and TRBJ2-5, with D perhaps TRBD1 (7 bases). Per germline, CDR1 KGHSH and CDR2 LQKENI. There are 12 residues in the CDR3. Trimming left V 6 bases short and J 5 bases short, with 10 bases between. CDR3 residues: CASSQGGETQYF. DNA for the CDR3: TGTGCCAGCTCGCAGGGGGGCGAGACCCAGTACTTC.

The genes are TRBV9 and TRBJ1-1; weak D call: TRBD1 (5 bases). With 0 bases removed from V and 2 bases from J, the gap between germline ends came to 11 bases. This CDR3 is 15 amino acids long. Germline CDR1 reads SGDLS; CDR2 reads YYNGEE. CDR3 sequence: CASSVAPDSNTEAFF. For the CDR3, the DNA is TGTGCCAGCAGCGTAGCCCCCGACAGCAACACTGAAGCTTTCTTT. The full variable domain, with the rest looked up from reference TRBV9 and TRBJ1-1, is DSGVTQTPKHLITATGQRVTLRCSPRSGDLSVYWYQQSLDQGLQFLIQYYNGEERAKGNILERFSAQQFPDLHSELNLSSLELGDSALYFCASSVAPDSNTEAFFGQGTRLTVV.

This chain links TRBV11-2 with TRBJ2-5, with 11 bases that match TRBD1. V lost 4 bases to trimming and J lost 5 bases; unmatched junction nucleotides: 3. Germline CDR1 and CDR2: SGHAT and FQNNGV. There are 14 residues in the CDR3. The CDR3 loop reads CASSSGTGGETQYF. The CDR3 coding sequence is TGTGCCAGCAGCTCGGGGACAGGGGGGGAGACCCAGTACTTC.

This chain connects TRBV7-2 to TRBJ2-7; a possible D gene is TRBD2 (6 bases). The germline V gene encodes CDR1 SGHTA and CDR2 FQGNSA. This CDR3 is built from 14 residues. V was shortened by 5 bases and J by 5 bases, with 16 bases between the two germline ends. This CDR3 is CASSLTGVKDEQYF. DNA for the CDR3: TGTGCCAGCAGCCTGACGGGGGTTAAAGACGAGCAGTACTTC.

The chain combines TRBV24-1 with TRBJ2-1, with D maybe TRBD1 (6 bases). Trimming took off 4 bases at V and 6 bases at J, with 15 bases between the two ends. The CDR3 totals 15 residues. Looked up from germline, CDR1 is KGHDR and CDR2 is SFDVKD. The CDR3: CATSEPDTGINEQFF. For the CDR3, the DNA is TGTGCCACCAGTGAACCCGATACAGGGATCAATGAGCAGTTCTTC.

In the case of this clone: Other DNA sequences in the sample encode the same CDR3. This chain's CDR3 is CSARREGGYTF. For the CDR3, the DNA is TGCAGTGCTAGAAGGGAGGGTGGCTACACCTTC. The V and J genes are TRBV20-1 and TRBJ1-2, with D unclear. Germline V lookup: CDR1 DFQATT, CDR2 SNEGSKA (reference sequence). Trimming stripped 2 bases from V and 7 bases from J, with 8 bases between. The CDR3 extends over 11 amino acids.

For this clone: Other DNA sequences in this specimen translate into the identical CDR3. The chain uses TRBV7-3 and TRBJ2-1; D gene uncertain. V was shortened by 1 base and J by 6 bases, with 4 bases between the two germline ends. The V gene's germline CDR1 is SGHTA and CDR2 FQGTGA. The CDR3 length is 12 residues. CDR3 loop: CASSLNGNEQFF. Written as DNA, the CDR3 is TGTGCCAGCAGCTTAAATGGCAATGAGCAGTTCTTC.

J is TRBJ1-2 and V is TRBV29-1; possibly TRBD1 for D (6 bases). Germline V gene sequence: CDR1 SQVTM, CDR2 ANQGSEA. CDR3 length: 14 residues. Trimming stripped 3 bases from V and 7 bases from J, with 18 bases between. CDR3 coding DNA: TGCAGCGTTGACAGGGGCGGTACGTCTGGTGGCTACACCTTC. Its translation is CSVDRGGTSGGYTF.

This clone turned up a few times. Other DNA sequences in this sample translate to the same CDR3. This CDR3 reads CASSYGPEAFF. The CDR3 DNA sequence: TGTGCCAGCAGTTACGGTCCCGAAGCTTTCTTT. The V call is TRBV6-2 or TRBV6-3, the J call TRBJ1-1; D remains unclear. This CDR3 has 11 amino acids. Trimming cost V 2 bases and J 8 bases, with 6 bases left between them. Germline CDR1 reads MNHEY; CDR2 reads SVGEGT.

This clone occurred once. This chain connects TRBV4-3 to TRBJ1-2; tentatively, D is TRBD1 (5 bases). Germline CDR1 and CDR2: LGHNA and YSLEER. The CDR3 consists of 15 residues. V was shortened by 3 bases and J by 2 bases, with 13 bases between the two germline ends. CDR3 DNA sequence: TGCGCCAGCAGCCACGGGGGGGTCCTGAACTATGGCTACACCTTC. This gives the protein CASSHGGVLNYGYTF.

V and J are TRBV5-8 and TRBJ1-3; D unresolved. V dropped 2 bases and J dropped 0 bases, with 12 bases sitting between them. The V gene's germline CDR1 is SGHTS and CDR2 YDEGEE. The length of the CDR3 is 16 residues. CDR3 nucleotide sequence: TGTGCCAGCAGCTTATCTTGGCCGGCCTCTGGAAACACCATATATTTT. It codes for CASSLSWPASGNTIYF.

The chain recombines TRBV10-3 with TRBJ2-5; 7 nucleotides line up with TRBD2. The germline CDR1 and CDR2 sequences are ENHRY and SYGVKD. This CDR3 is built from 12 residues. Trimming took 8 bases from V and 3 from J; bases not matched to a gene: 3. CDR3: CAISGTKETQYF. The CDR3 DNA reads as TGTGCCATCTCCGGGACTAAAGAGACCCAGTACTTC.

This chain links TRBV6-5 with TRBJ2-1, with 13 nucleotides matching TRBD2. Looked up from germline, CDR1 is MNHEY and CDR2 is SVGAGI. This CDR3 contains 13 residues. J was trimmed by 10 bases and V by 4 bases; bases with no gene match: 1. CDR3 bases: TGTGCCAGCAGTTCGGGACTAGCGGGGGAGCAGTTCTTC. This gives the protein CASSSGLAGEQFF.

This chain connects TRBV30 to TRBJ1-4; 7 bases agree with TRBD1. After removal of 2 bases from V and 3 bases from J, the junction contained 3 bases not matched to a gene. The germline V gene has CDR1 GTSNPN and CDR2 SVGIG (reference sequence). The length of the CDR3 is 14 residues. This chain's CDR3 is CAWSHGQANEKLFF. In DNA form, the CDR3 reads TGTGCCTGGAGTCACGGACAGGCTAATGAAAAACTGTTTTTT.

The chain joins TRBV12-5 to TRBJ1-4; D remains ambiguous. The V end was cut by 4 bases, the J end by 8 bases, with 14 bases between. Germline CDR1 reads LGHNT; CDR2 reads FRNRAP. There are 14 residues in the CDR3. The CDR3 sequence is CASGSSGWREKLFF. In DNA form, the CDR3 reads TGTGCTAGTGGTTCCTCGGGGTGGAGAGAAAAACTGTTTTTT.

J is TRBJ1-1 and V is TRBV19, with D perhaps matching TRBD1 (6 bases). V lost 3 bases and J 0 bases, leaving 11 bases between the germline ends. This CDR3 is built from 15 residues. Germline V lookup: CDR1 LNHDA, CDR2 SQIVND (reference sequence). CDR3 region: CASSILGGMNTEAFF. The CDR3, as DNA: TGTGCCAGTAGTATCTTGGGGGGCATGAACACTGAAGCTTTCTTT.

This clone was detected once. The chain has TRBV18 and TRBJ2-7; 10 bases fit TRBD1. Trimming at V came to 4 bases and at J to 6 bases, leaving 9 bases not matched to a gene. Germline V lookup: CDR1 KGHSH, CDR2 LQKENI. This CDR3 comprises 15 residues. The CDR3 region is CASSQAATGGSEQYF. CDR3 nucleotides: TGTGCCAGCTCACAGGCAGCGACAGGGGGCAGCGAGCAGTACTTC.

This chain uses TRBV5-1 with TRBJ2-4; 7 nucleotides line up with TRBD1. Per the germline V gene, CDR1 is SGHRS and CDR2 is YFSETQ. The CDR3 is 15 residues long. The J segment lost 8 bases and the V segment lost 0 bases, leaving 8 bases of the junction unmatched. The CDR3 loop reads CASSLAEQGRYIQYF. In DNA, the CDR3 is TGCGCCAGCAGCTTGGCTGAACAGGGGCGGTACATTCAGTACTTC.

As concerns this clone: Different DNA sequences within this sample yield the same CDR3. CDR3 DNA sequence: TGTGCCAGCGACAGGGGGTCAAATCAGCCCCAGCATTTT. Translation: CASDRGSNQPQHF. The gene calls are TRBV19 and TRBJ1-5; 9 bases map to TRBD1. This CDR3 region has 13 residues. Germline V gene sequence: CDR1 LNHDA, CDR2 SQIVND (reference sequence). V was clipped by 9 bases and J by 4 bases; unmatched bases: 4.

The CDR3 loop reads CASSLVLVEDTQYF. The CDR3 DNA follows: TGCGCCAGCAGCTTGGTCCTAGTTGAAGATACGCAGTATTTT. This rearrangement joins TRBV5-1 to TRBJ2-3; D gene uncertain. Trimming cost V 0 bases and J 5 bases, with 10 bases left between them. The CDR3 loop spans 14 amino acids. Germline lookup yields CDR1 SGHRS and CDR2 YFSETQ.

The gene calls are TRBV12-5 and TRBJ1-6; no clear D gene. The CDR3 length is 12 residues. Germline lookup yields CDR1 LGHNT and CDR2 FRNRAP. This CDR3 is CTYGSYNSPLHF. The DNA of the CDR3 is TGTACTTATGGCTCCTATAATTCACCCCTCCACTTT.